The 27 T cell receptor beta chains listed next were all sequenced from one sample in a study of CD8 T cells in ankylosing spondylitis. Study-wide results and limits: A motif of eight or nine highly homologous TCR beta variants was seen as apparently characteristic of ankylosing spondylitis blood.

No antigen has been identified for these receptors. Each CDR3 protein is one row after TCRdb ran MiXCR on the 5' RACE reads. Altogether approximately 500,000 distinct CDR3 sequences are present, about 12% being singletons, with the ten largest covering 6.8%. Sequencing was done on a sample of blood, either unsorted or a sorted T cell fraction (not recorded which). The receptors shown here come from a male donor with ankylosing spondylitis.

This chain connects TRBV3-1 to TRBJ2-7; D possibly uses TRBD1 or TRBD2 (5 bases each). Trimming stripped 1 base from V and 6 bases from J, with 13 bases between. The germline gives CDR1 LGHDT, CDR2 YNNKEL (reference sequence). The CDR3 extends over 14 amino acids. Written as DNA, the CDR3 is TGTGCCAGCAGCCAAGGTCTGGGGGTGGCCGAGCAGTACTTC. Its translation is CASSQGLGVAEQYF.

V and J are TRBV20-1 and TRBJ2-5, with TRBD1 matching over 8 bases. From germline, CDR1 is DFQATT and CDR2 SNEGSKA (reference sequence). V lost 1 base, J lost 5 bases, and 6 bases stayed unmatched. The CDR3 is made up of 14 amino acids. In nucleotides, the CDR3 is TGCAGTGCTAGAGGACAGGGGCGCATCGAGACCCAGTACTTC. It translates to CSARGQGRIETQYF.

Only a few counts were recorded for this clonotype. J is TRBJ2-1 and V is TRBV20-1, with D perhaps TRBD2 (6 bases). The CDR3 length is 12 residues. The germline V gene encodes CDR1 DFQATT and CDR2 SNEGSKA (reference sequence). The V and J ends lost 6 bases and 8 bases respectively, with 14 bases between them. The CDR3 region has the DNA TGCAGTGCCCGGGACTGGCTCGATGAGCAGTTCTTC. Amino acid sequence: CSARDWLDEQFF.

This clonotype was counted a single time. The chain links TRBV20-1 to TRBJ2-2; TRBD2 matches at 12 bases. The CDR3 totals 16 residues. V dropped 3 bases and J dropped 4; count of bases not matched to a gene: 6. Germline V lookup: CDR1 DFQATT, CDR2 SNEGSKA (reference sequence). The CDR3 DNA reads as TGCAGTGCTAGTAATTCACTAGCGGGAGGCACCGGGGAGCTGTTTTTT. Its protein product is CSASNSLAGGTGELFF.

This rearrangement joins TRBV7-9 to TRBJ2-1; D may be TRBD2 (6 bases). Trimming cost V 5 bases and J 8 bases, with 13 bases left between them. This CDR3 spans 13 amino acids. Germline loops: CDR1 SEHNR, CDR2 FQNEAQ (reference sequence). The CDR3: CASSPPREDEQFF. In nucleotides, the CDR3 is TGTGCCAGCAGCCCCCCTAGGGAGGATGAGCAGTTCTTC.

The chain joins TRBV12-3 or TRBV12-4 to TRBJ2-2, with 9 bases lining up with TRBD2. The ends lost 3 bases at V and 6 bases at J; junction bases unmatched: 5. This CDR3 region has 15 residues. The CDR3 sequence is CASSFAGGKAGELFF. CDR3 bases: TGTGCCAGCAGTTTCGCGGGAGGGAAGGCCGGGGAGCTGTTTTTT.

This clonotype was seen a handful of times. The chain employs TRBV27 and TRBJ2-2; TRBD1 or TRBD2 may be the D gene (7 bases each). V was trimmed by 10 bases and J by 6 bases, leaving 21 bases between them. The germline gives CDR1 MNHEY, CDR2 SMNVEV (reference sequence). CDR3 length: 15 residues. Here the CDR3 reads CATSEAGGAPGELFF. DNA of the CDR3: TGTGCCACCTCCGAGGCAGGGGGGGCCCCCGGGGAGCTGTTTTTT.

This clonotype was recorded many times. The J gene is TRBJ2-1, the V gene TRBV5-1, with D tentatively TRBD2 (6 bases). This CDR3 has 14 residues. Germline loops: CDR1 SGHRS, CDR2 YFSETQ. Trimming left V 5 bases short and J 6 bases short, with 15 bases between. CDR3 in DNA: TGCGCCAGCAGGCGAGGGGCGGGGATCAATGAGCAGTTCTTC. Its protein product is CASRRGAGINEQFF.

The chain employs TRBV6-1 and TRBJ2-5; 8 bases line up with TRBD2. This CDR3 contains 14 residues. V dropped 3 bases and J dropped 4; count of bases not matched to a gene: 4. Germline V gene lookup returns CDR1 MNHNS and CDR2 SASEGT. The CDR3 is CASSDFSGRETQYF. The CDR3 DNA reads TGTGCCAGCAGTGATTTCAGCGGGAGAGAGACCCAGTACTTC.

The J gene is TRBJ2-1, the V gene TRBV7-2; 9 nucleotides match TRBD2. The CDR3 runs to 16 residues. CDR1 and CDR2 (germline): SGHTA, FQGNSA. V shed 1 base and J 7 bases; nucleotides not matched to a gene: 8. The CDR3 DNA reads as TGTGCCAGCAGCTTAGGACGCGGGAGGGCGTCAAATGAGCAGTTCTTC. This translates into CASSLGRGRASNEQFF. Full variable domain (remainder filled in from reference TRBV7-2 and TRBJ2-1): GAGVSQSPSNKVTEKGKDVELRCDPISGHTALYWYRQSLGQGLEFLIYFQGNSAPDKSGLPSDRFSAERTGGSVSTLTIQRTQQEDSAVYLCASSLGRGRASNEQFFGPGTRLTVL.

This clonotype was detected ten times or more. The chain uses TRBV12-3 or TRBV12-4 and TRBJ1-5; D is ambiguous. The CDR3 covers 11 residues. V lost 4 bases, J lost 9 bases, and 7 bases lay in between. The chain's CDR3 is CASSSLPPQHF. CDR3 DNA: TGTGCCAGCAGTTCTCTCCCGCCCCAGCATTTT.

The chain has TRBV18 and TRBJ2-2; tentatively, D is TRBD2 (5 bases). The CDR3 spans 14 residues. The germline V gene has CDR1 KGHSH and CDR2 LQKENI. With 4 bases removed from V and 4 bases from J, the gap between germline ends came to 10 bases. CDR3 sequence: CASSREKSTGELFF. DNA for the CDR3: TGTGCCAGCTCACGGGAGAAATCCACCGGGGAGCTGTTTTTT.

This clonotype was observed a handful of times. The V and J genes are TRBV20-1 and TRBJ2-2, with 8 bases matching TRBD1. Trimming took 2 bases from V and 0 from J; bases not matched to a gene: 2. The germline CDR1 and CDR2 sequences are DFQATT and SNEGSKA (reference sequence). The CDR3 runs to 15 residues. The CDR3 DNA sequence: TGCAGTGCTAGAACAGGGGGGCCGAACACCGGGGAGCTGTTTTTT. Residues: CSARTGGPNTGELFF.

This clonotype came up many times. The rearrangement joins TRBV12-3 or TRBV12-4 to TRBJ1-3; TRBD1 might be the D (5 bases). V was trimmed by 3 bases and J by 3 bases, leaving 6 bases between them. This CDR3 has 13 amino acids. The DNA of the CDR3 is TGTGCCAGCAGTTTCAGGGATGGAAACACCATATATTTT. It translates to CASSFRDGNTIYF.

For this clonotype: The junction and the germline gene differ at one end; a read error may be behind it. V usage is TRBV7-9 and J usage is TRBJ2-5; 11 bases are a match to TRBD2. The CDR3 sequence is 15 residues long. Per germline, CDR1 SEHNR and CDR2 FQNEAQ (reference sequence). CDR3 region: CASSPGTSGQEAQYF. The CDR3 DNA reads TGTGCCAGCAGTCCAGGGACTAGCGGTCAAGAGGCCCAGTACTTC.

The chain recombines TRBV20-1 with TRBJ1-1; D possibly corresponds to TRBD1 (5 bases). CDR1 is DFQATT, CDR2 SNEGSKA, per germline (reference sequence). This CDR3 has 15 amino acids. Trimming removed 1 base from V and 3 bases from J, with 15 bases in between. The CDR3 is CSARAPDRGDTEAFF. The CDR3 bases are TGCAGTGCTAGAGCCCCGGACCGGGGGGACACTGAAGCTTTCTTT.

At least ten counts were recorded for this clonotype. The chain uses TRBV29-1 and TRBJ2-2; the match to TRBD1 covers 8 bases. Germline-derived CDR1 and CDR2 are SQVTM and ANQGSEA. This CDR3 contains 16 residues. V was pared by 5 bases and J by 6 bases, with 14 bases of the junction left unmatched. This CDR3 is CSVKKGQEFDSGELFF. The DNA of the CDR3 is TGCAGCGTTAAAAAGGGACAGGAATTTGACTCCGGGGAGCTGTTTTTT.

At least ten counts were recorded for this clonotype. J is TRBJ2-1 and V is TRBV12-5; 15 bases map to TRBD2. The V gene's germline CDR1 is LGHNT and CDR2 FRNRAP. Trimming took 6 bases from V and 4 from J; bases not matched to a gene: 16. The CDR3 extends over 20 amino acids. The CDR3 loop reads CASGPGLAGGRGVGYNEQFF. DNA for the CDR3: TGTGCTAGTGGCCCCGGACTAGCGGGAGGGCGCGGCGTAGGGTACAATGAGCAGTTCTTC.

This clonotype appeared a few times. The CDR3 loop is CASNQGLAGGVTDTQYF. The CDR3 coding sequence is TGTGCCAGCAACCAGGGGTTAGCGGGAGGAGTAACAGATACGCAGTATTTT. This chain uses TRBV7-9 with TRBJ2-3; 10 bases map to TRBD2. Per germline, CDR1 SEHNR and CDR2 FQNEAQ (reference sequence). CDR3 length: 17 residues. Trimming took 7 bases from V and 3 from J; bases not matched to a gene: 13.

In its sample, this clonotype was seen a few times. A single base separates this from a much larger clone, so it may be a read error. This chain's CDR3 is CSVELTLNREFETQYF. The DNA for the CDR3 is TGCAGCGTTGAACTGACTCTGAACAGGGAGTTCGAGACCCAGTACTTC. The chain joins TRBV29-1 to TRBJ2-5; tentatively, D is TRBD1 (6 bases). The germline gives CDR1 SQVTM, CDR2 ANQGSEA. This CDR3 has 16 residues. Trimming shortened V by 2 bases and J by 5 bases, and 21 bases separated the two germline ends.

This clonotype has at least ten counts. This sequence joins TRBV5-1 and TRBJ1-1; D not resolved. The germline V and J ends were trimmed by 4 bases and 7 bases, with 14 bases remaining between them. Germline CDR1 and CDR2: SGHRS and YFSETQ. This CDR3 region has 13 residues. The chain's CDR3 is CASSPVGEGEAFF. For the CDR3, the DNA is TGCGCCAGCAGCCCGGTCGGGGAGGGTGAAGCTTTCTTT.

This clonotype has ten or more counts. CDR3 sequence reads: CASSPIKGTSGNTIYF. The CDR3 DNA reads as TGTGCCAGCAGCCCCATCAAGGGGACCTCTGGAAACACCATATATTTT. The rearrangement links TRBV11-2 to TRBJ1-3; maybe TRBD1 (5 bases). Per germline, CDR1 SGHAT and CDR2 FQNNGV. The CDR3 is made up of 16 amino acids. Trimming left V 5 bases short and J 0 bases short, with 14 bases between.

The rearrangement uses TRBV24-1 and TRBJ2-5; D uncertain. The V end lost 4 bases, the J end lost 5 bases, and 16 bases lay between the germline ends. This CDR3 contains 15 residues. In germline, CDR1 is KGHDR, CDR2 SFDVKD. DNA of the CDR3: TGTGCCACCAGTGACACCCTAGGCCGTTATGAGACCCAGTACTTC. Translated, it gives CATSDTLGRYETQYF.

The chain combines TRBV27 with TRBJ2-2; TRBD2 agrees at 10 bases. The CDR3 covers 19 residues. Trimming cost V 5 bases and J 1 base; bases outside gene matches: 13. Germline V gives CDR1 MNHEY, CDR2 SMNVEV (reference sequence). The chain's CDR3 is CASSTPSGSRLGNTGELFF. CDR3 DNA sequence: TGTGCCAGCAGTACGCCTAGCGGGAGTCGTCTGGGGAACACCGGGGAGCTGTTTTTT.

This clonotype showed up just a few times. The rearrangement links TRBV5-6 to TRBJ1-1; D is ambiguous. CDR3 size: 16 residues. Trimming removed 5 bases at V and 0 bases at J, with 17 bases between. Germline V CDR1 and CDR2: SGHDT, YYEEEE. CDR3 sequence: CASRPLFAVMNTEAFF. CDR3 sequence (DNA): TGTGCCAGCAGACCGTTATTTGCGGTGATGAACACTGAAGCTTTCTTT.

The chain is built from TRBV7-9 and TRBJ1-1; no clear D. The V gene lost 5 bases and the J gene lost 11 bases, with 6 bases spanning the gap. Germline loops: CDR1 SEHNR, CDR2 FQNEAQ (reference sequence). This CDR3 comprises 9 residues. The CDR3 spells CASSPRAFF. CDR3 bases: TGTGCCAGCAGCCCCCGGGCTTTCTTT.

This clonotype was seen a few times. This chain connects TRBV3-1 to TRBJ2-5, with 10 bases identical to TRBD1. The junction had 3 bases not matched to a gene; V was cut back by 3 bases and J by 5 bases. The CDR3 has 14 amino acids. The germline CDR1 and CDR2 sequences are LGHDT and YNNKEL (reference sequence). The CDR3 nucleotides read TGTGCCAGCAGCCAGGGGACAGGGGTGGAGACCCAGTACTTC. It is translated as CASSQGTGVETQYF.